Shown below are 21 T cell receptor beta chains from a single sample sequenced in a study of low-dose radiotherapy and immunotherapy resistance in tumors. TRAV- and TRBV-specific primers, spanning alpha and beta chains, primed first-strand cDNA. Both a constant-region primer and a V-primer adapter served to amplify TCRs across 20 PCR cycles. One entry per CDR3 protein results from TCRdb running MiXCR on the reads. The top ten hold 2.5% to 3.5% of the sample, which has 80,000 to 90,000 distinct CDR3 sequences, roughly a sixth seen once. As for time point: before trial treatment. The material sequenced was PBMCs, taken before treatment. The source of these receptors is a male donor with prostate cancer.

The chain uses TRBV7-8 and TRBJ1-2; D possibly corresponds to TRBD1 (6 bases). CDR3 length: 17 residues. Germline values: CDR1 SGHVS, CDR2 FQNEAQ. V lost 2 bases and J 8 bases, leaving 24 bases between the germline ends. The CDR3 bases are TGTGCCAGCAGCTTACTGTTAGGGACACCCCTAGGCGGGGGCTACACCTTC. Translation: CASSLLLGTPLGGGYTF.

This clonotype was recorded at least ten times. This chain uses TRBV12-3 or TRBV12-4 with TRBJ1-1; D perhaps matches TRBD1 (5 bases). This CDR3 spans 13 amino acids. V lost 7 bases and J lost 11, with 20 bases in between. The CDR3 protein is CASTGSGRGLAFF. The CDR3 bases are TGTGCCAGCACCGGTTCCGGGAGGGGTCTGGCTTTCTTT.

This clonotype was seen many times. The chain carries TRBV19 and TRBJ2-1, with 8 bases fitting TRBD2. The J segment lost 7 bases and the V segment lost 3 bases, leaving 8 bases of the junction unmatched. The CDR3 consists of 15 residues. The germline V gene encodes CDR1 LNHDA and CDR2 SQIVND (reference sequence). The CDR3 bases are TGTGCCAGTAGTATCGCGGCGGGGGGTACTAATGAGCAGTTCTTC. This translates into CASSIAAGGTNEQFF.

This clonotype turned up a few times. A far bigger clonotype differs at one base, so this is likely a read error. This sequence joins TRBV26 and TRBJ2-7; whether TRBD1, the table's D call, matches the DNA was not checked. TRBV26 is an annotated pseudogene. The CDR3 has 13 residues. The CDR3 spells CASTTGSYNEQYF. The CDR3 coding sequence is TGTGCCAGCACCACAGGGTCCTACAATGAGCAGTACTTC.

This clonotype was counted ten times or more. This chain connects TRBV29-1 to TRBJ1-2; a weak D match, TRBD1 (5 bases). The V end lost 6 bases, the J end lost 4 bases, and 9 bases lay between the germline ends. The CDR3 is made up of 11 amino acids. Germline loops: CDR1 SQVTM, CDR2 ANQGSEA. CDR3 in amino acids: CSVGDVYGYTF. CDR3 sequence (DNA): TGCAGCGTCGGGGACGTCTATGGCTACACCTTC.

This clonotype was seen ten or more times. The chain joins TRBV14 to TRBJ2-1; D is possibly TRBD1 or TRBD2 (6 bases each). This CDR3 has 15 residues. Per germline, CDR1 SGHDN and CDR2 FVKESK. Trimming removed 1 base from V and 7 bases from J, with 14 bases in between. Here the CDR3 DNA reads TGTGCCAGCAGCCAAGGGCAAAGGGGGGTGAATGAGCAGTTCTTC. Translating it yields CASSQGQRGVNEQFF.

This clonotype came up many times. The CDR3 sequence: CASSRTGGRAGELFF. DNA for the CDR3: TGTGCCAGCAGCCGGACAGGGGGCCGGGCCGGGGAGCTGTTTTTT. The chain combines TRBV7-2 with TRBJ2-2; TRBD1 matches at 11 bases. Germline CDR1 reads SGHTA; CDR2 reads FQGNSA. V lost 5 bases and J lost 6; bases outside the gene matches: 5. The CDR3 length is 15 residues.

This clonotype was seen repeatedly, ten times or more. The chain has TRBV6-2 or TRBV6-3 and TRBJ2-1; D possibly matches TRBD1 or TRBD2 (6 bases each). Germline-derived CDR1 and CDR2 are MNHEY and SVGEGT. V dropped 2 bases and J dropped 3 bases, with 14 bases sitting between them. The CDR3 length is 16 residues. The CDR3 DNA follows: TGTGCCAGCAGTTACCTCCCAAGGGGGGACTACAATGAGCAGTTCTTC. This codes for CASSYLPRGDYNEQFF.

Note on this clonotype: A read error may be the cause here, since a much bigger clone is one base away. V is TRBV20-1 and J is TRBJ2-1; a possible D gene is TRBD1 (5 bases). The CDR3 has 15 amino acids. Germline V CDR1 and CDR2: DFQATT, SNEGSKA (reference sequence). V was shortened by 0 bases and J by 10 bases, with 19 bases between the two germline ends. The DNA for the CDR3 is TGCAGTGCTAGAGATTTCGCAGGGCCCTCCTACGAGCAGTTCTTC. Its protein product is CSARDFAGPSYEQFF.

This clonotype was recorded many times. The rearrangement links TRBV4-2 to TRBJ1-5; no definite D call. CDR1 is LGHNA and CDR2 is YNFKEQ in the germline V gene. The CDR3 runs to 13 residues. Trimming stripped 0 bases from V and 5 bases from J, with 5 bases between. CDR3 DNA: TGTGCCAGCAGCCAAGATACAGATCAGCCCCAGCATTTT. Residues: CASSQDTDQPQHF.

This clonotype was observed at least ten times. V usage is TRBV5-4 and J usage is TRBJ1-1, with 10 bases lining up with TRBD1. J lost 5 bases, V lost 6 bases, and 10 bases had no gene match. Germline V gene sequence: CDR1 SGHNT, CDR2 YYREEE (reference sequence). This CDR3 contains 15 residues. Here the CDR3 DNA reads TGTGCCAGCACCTCCGGGACAGGGGTAGTTACTGAAGCTTTCTTT. Translated, it gives CASTSGTGVVTEAFF.

Details on this clonotype: This likely traces to a read error, being one base from a far larger clone. The chain carries TRBV6-2 or TRBV6-3 and TRBJ1-2; D uncertain. CDR3 size: 14 residues. The germline V gene has CDR1 MNHEY and CDR2 SVGEGT. V lost 6 bases to trimming and J lost 4 bases, with 15 bases between them. The DNA of the CDR3 is TGTGCCAGCAGCCTCGGGTTTTCGGCCTATGGCTACACCTTC. This sequence encodes CASSLGFSAYGYTF.

The CDR3 here is CASSLTLGTGFTAGELFF. CDR3 coding DNA: TGCGCCAGCAGCTTGACGCTCGGGACAGGATTTACTGCCGGGGAGCTGTTTTTT. This chain connects TRBV5-1 to TRBJ2-2, with 8 bases lining up with TRBD1. Germline trimming cut 1 base from V and 6 bases from J; bases unmatched to any gene: 14. The germline gives CDR1 SGHRS, CDR2 YFSETQ. This CDR3 spans 18 amino acids.

This clonotype was counted many times. The J gene is TRBJ2-5, the V gene TRBV6-2 or TRBV6-3, with D possibly matching TRBD1 (6 bases). V lost 5 bases and J 3 bases, leaving 10 bases between the germline ends. Germline V gene lookup returns CDR1 MNHEY and CDR2 SVGEGT. This CDR3 has 13 amino acids. CDR3 bases: TGTGCCAGCAGTGAATGGGACAAAGAGACCCAGTACTTC. Translated: CASSEWDKETQYF.

This clonotype was recorded at least ten times. CDR3 in DNA: TGTGCCAGTCAAGGCCCAGACCTCTCCTACAATGAGCAGTTCTTC. Translated: CASQGPDLSYNEQFF. The chain carries TRBV2 and TRBJ2-1; D is undetermined. Trimming removed 9 bases from V and 0 bases from J, with 15 bases in between. In germline, CDR1 is SNHLY, CDR2 FYNNEI. The CDR3 contains 15 residues.

This clonotype was counted at least ten times. The rearrangement joins TRBV6-5 to TRBJ2-5; D is uncertain. This CDR3 region has 11 residues. V lost 6 bases to trimming and J lost 3 bases, with 5 bases between them. In germline, CDR1 is MNHEY, CDR2 SVGAGI. The CDR3 DNA reads as TGTGCCAGCAGGACCGAAGAGACCCAGTACTTC. Protein sequence: CASRTEETQYF.

This clonotype was detected ten times or more. This sequence joins TRBV7-9 and TRBJ2-1; D might be TRBD2 (6 bases). Trimming cost V 2 bases and J 4 bases, with 21 bases left between them. The CDR3 length is 18 residues. Germline V lookup: CDR1 SEHNR, CDR2 FQNEAQ (reference sequence). CDR3: CASSLFLAAGSFYNEQFF. In DNA form, the CDR3 reads TGTGCCAGCAGCTTATTTCTTGCGGCGGGGTCTTTTTACAATGAGCAGTTCTTC.

This clonotype was detected ten times or more. The chain combines TRBV5-1 with TRBJ2-3, with TRBD2 as a possible D gene (5 bases). CDR1 and CDR2 from the germline V gene are SGHRS and YFSETQ. V was pared by 6 bases and J by 1 base, with 15 bases between. This CDR3 spans 15 amino acids. The CDR3 DNA reads TGCGCCAGCACCATAGACTGGGGAGGCACAGATACGCAGTATTTT. Encoded protein: CASTIDWGGTDTQYF.

This clonotype was observed at least ten times. V is TRBV5-1 and J is TRBJ2-3, with 13 nucleotides matching TRBD2. Germline CDR1 SGHRS, CDR2 YFSETQ. V trimming: 1 base; J trimming: 4 bases; junction bases outside the gene matches: 6. The CDR3 spans 17 residues. In DNA form, the CDR3 reads TGCGCCAGCAGCTTGAGGGGACTAGCGGGGACAGCAGATACGCAGTATTTT. Translated, it gives CASSLRGLAGTADTQYF.

This clonotype has ten or more counts. V gene TRBV12-3 or TRBV12-4 combines with J gene TRBJ2-3; possibly TRBD2 for D (5 bases). V was cut by 11 bases and J by 4 bases, with 13 bases left in between. The CDR3 totals 12 residues. As DNA, the CDR3 is TGTGCCTGCCGGGGTGTCCCAGATACGCAGTATTTT. Residues: CACRGVPDTQYF.

This clonotype was counted at least ten times. The chain joins TRBV12-3 or TRBV12-4 to TRBJ2-6, with 7 bases that match TRBD1. CDR3 length: 20 amino acids. V trimming: 6 bases; J trimming: 3 bases; junction bases outside the gene matches: 20. The CDR3 nucleotides are TGTGCCAGCAGCCCGGGTGCAAGCCGGACAGGATTTTTTGGGGCCAACGTCCTGACTTTC. Its translation: CASSPGASRTGFFGANVLTF.